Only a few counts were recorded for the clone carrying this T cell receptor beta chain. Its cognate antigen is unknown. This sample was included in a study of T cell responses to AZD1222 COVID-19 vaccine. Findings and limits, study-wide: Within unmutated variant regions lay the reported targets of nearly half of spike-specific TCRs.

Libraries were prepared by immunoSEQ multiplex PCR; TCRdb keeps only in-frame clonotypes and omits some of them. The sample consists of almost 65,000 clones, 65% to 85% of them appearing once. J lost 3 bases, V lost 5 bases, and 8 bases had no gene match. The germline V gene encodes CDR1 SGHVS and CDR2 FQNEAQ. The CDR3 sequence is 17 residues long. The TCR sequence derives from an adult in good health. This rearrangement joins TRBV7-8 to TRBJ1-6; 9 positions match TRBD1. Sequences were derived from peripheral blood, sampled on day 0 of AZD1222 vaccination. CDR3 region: CASSPTGGVDYNSPLHF. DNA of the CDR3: TGTGCCAGCAGCCCAACAGGGGGCGTAGACTATAATTCACCCCTCCACTTT.